A selection of T cell receptor beta chains follows, all from one sample in a study of T cell changes during pregnancy in multiple sclerosis. Profiling relied on immunoSEQ multiplex PCR, and the TCRdb table lists in-frame clones only, not all of them. The table lists some 60,000 clones, around 89% of them singletons. Sequenced here: peripheral blood, sampled after pregnancy. These receptors were obtained from a female donor with multiple sclerosis, enrolled in a pregnancy study. Both conserved end residues are part of each CDR3. The order of the fields is CDR3 DNA, CDR3 protein, clone size, D gene, J gene, V gene. D genes are given only for firm matches. The size entry is marked missing in some rows and otherwise reads once, few, many or a size class.

CDR3 DNA: TGTGCCAGCAGTTCGGACAGCCTAGGAGCTAATGAAAAACTGTTTTTT
CDR3 protein: CASSSDSLGANEKLFF
clone size: few
D gene: -
J gene: TRBJ1-4
V gene: TRBV6-4

CDR3 DNA: TGTGCCAGCAGCCCACGAAGGGAGGGGTCGCCCTCTAAAGGCTACACCTTC
CDR3 protein: CASSPRREGSPSKGYTF
clone size: few
D gene: -
J gene: TRBJ1-2
V gene: TRBV5-5

CDR3 DNA: TGTGCCAGCTCACCATCCCGGGACACCGGAAACACCATATATTTT
CDR3 protein: CASSPSRDTGNTIYF
clone size: -
D gene: -
J gene: TRBJ1-3
V gene: TRBV18

CDR3 DNA: TGTGCCAGCAAAAACCAGGGGGCCACTGAAGCTTTCTTT
CDR3 protein: CASKNQGATEAFF
clone size: -
D gene: TRBD1
J gene: TRBJ1-1
V gene: TRBV28

CDR3 DNA: TGCGCCAGCAGCCAGGACCCGTGGGGCGGGAAGTACAATGAGCAGTTCTTC
CDR3 protein: CASSQDPWGGKYNEQFF
clone size: -
D gene: -
J gene: TRBJ2-1
V gene: TRBV4-1

CDR3 DNA: TGTGCCAGCAGCCCGTGGAGGGCGGGGCAAGAGACCCAGTACTTC
CDR3 protein: CASSPWRAGQETQYF
clone size: -
D gene: -
J gene: TRBJ2-5
V gene: TRBV7-2

CDR3 DNA: TGTGCCAGCTCACCATCGCTGAGGACAGGGAACACTGAAGCTTTCTTT
CDR3 protein: CASSPSLRTGNTEAFF
clone size: -
D gene: TRBD1
J gene: TRBJ1-1
V gene: TRBV18

CDR3 DNA: TGCGCCAGCAGCCCTGACAGGGGGCTTGAAGCTTTCTTT
CDR3 protein: CASSPDRGLEAFF
clone size: once
D gene: TRBD1
J gene: TRBJ1-1
V gene: TRBV5-1

CDR3 DNA: TGTGCCAGCAGCTTCAGCTACGGGACAGGGACGGCAGATACGCAGTATTTT
CDR3 protein: CASSFSYGTGTADTQYF
clone size: -
D gene: TRBD1
J gene: TRBJ2-3
V gene: TRBV5-4

CDR3 DNA: TGTGCCAGCTCACCATCTCGCGGGGGGGCTACCTACGAGCAGTACTTC
CDR3 protein: CASSPSRGGATYEQYF
clone size: -
D gene: TRBD2
J gene: TRBJ2-7
V gene: TRBV18

CDR3 DNA: TGTGCCAGCAGCCTCGACACCTACACTGAAGCTTTCTTT
CDR3 protein: CASSLDTYTEAFF
clone size: -
D gene: -
J gene: TRBJ1-1
V gene: TRBV5-4

CDR3 DNA: TGTGCCAGCAGGGGGGGACTAGCGGAAAGCAATGAGCAGTTCTTC
CDR3 protein: CASRGGLAESNEQFF
clone size: -
D gene: TRBD2
J gene: TRBJ2-1
V gene: TRBV4-2

CDR3 DNA: TGTGCCAGTAGTCTCCCCGGGGGGGGCTACGAGCAGTACTTC
CDR3 protein: CASSLPGGGYEQYF
clone size: -
D gene: TRBD2
J gene: TRBJ2-7
V gene: TRBV19

CDR3 DNA: TGTGCCAGCAGCGTGTCTTTGGACAGGCCCACCTTCGACGAGCAGTACTTC
CDR3 protein: CASSVSLDRPTFDEQYF
clone size: -
D gene: TRBD1
J gene: TRBJ2-7
V gene: TRBV9

CDR3 DNA: TGTGCCAGCAGCCTCGGACAGGGACATCAGCCCCAGCATTTT
CDR3 protein: CASSLGQGHQPQHF
clone size: -
D gene: TRBD1
J gene: TRBJ1-5
V gene: TRBV9

CDR3 DNA: TGCGCCAGCAGTGAGTCGAGGGGGGGTGGCAATGAGCAGTTCTTC
CDR3 protein: CASSESRGGGNEQFF
clone size: -
D gene: -
J gene: TRBJ2-1
V gene: TRBV10-1

CDR3 DNA: TGTGCCAGCAGCTTTGCGGGGGAGCCCACAGATACGCAGTATTTT
CDR3 protein: CASSFAGEPTDTQYF
clone size: once
D gene: TRBD2
J gene: TRBJ2-3
V gene: TRBV5-8

CDR3 DNA: TGTGCCAGCAGTTTGTCGAGCTATGGCTACACCTTC
CDR3 protein: CASSLSSYGYTF
clone size: -
D gene: -
J gene: TRBJ1-2
V gene: TRBV28

CDR3 DNA: TGTGCCAGCAGTGACTCTAGCGTAAGCTCCTACAATGAGCAGTTCTTC
CDR3 protein: CASSDSSVSSYNEQFF
clone size: few
D gene: -
J gene: TRBJ2-1
V gene: TRBV6-4

CDR3 DNA: TGTGCCAGCTCACCCTCATGGCTGCATGGCTACACCTTC
CDR3 protein: CASSPSWLHGYTF
clone size: once
D gene: -
J gene: TRBJ1-2
V gene: TRBV18

CDR3 DNA: TGTGCCAGCAGCCTGGCGCGGGCAGCTAATGAAAAACTGTTTTTT
CDR3 protein: CASSLARAANEKLFF
clone size: -
D gene: -
J gene: TRBJ1-4
V gene: TRBV7-9

CDR3 DNA: TGTGCCAGCAGTTTATCCAACAGGGTTTCCTACGAGCAGTACTTC
CDR3 protein: CASSLSNRVSYEQYF
clone size: -
D gene: -
J gene: TRBJ2-7
V gene: TRBV27

CDR3 DNA: TGCGCCAGCAGCCGGTGGCGGGGGTCTAGCACAGATACGCAGTATTTT
CDR3 protein: CASSRWRGSSTDTQYF
clone size: -
D gene: TRBD2
J gene: TRBJ2-3
V gene: TRBV4-3

CDR3 DNA: TGTGCCAGCAGCTTAACGGGGACACTGGGGACTGAAGCTTTCTTT
CDR3 protein: CASSLTGTLGTEAFF
clone size: few
D gene: -
J gene: TRBJ1-1
V gene: TRBV7-3

CDR3 DNA: TGTGCCACCGGGGACAGGGGGCAGCCCCAGCATTTT
CDR3 protein: CATGDRGQPQHF
clone size: once
D gene: TRBD1
J gene: TRBJ1-5
V gene: TRBV6-5

CDR3 DNA: TGTGCCAGTAAGTCTGGCAGGCTTAATGAAAAACTGTTTTTT
CDR3 protein: CASKSGRLNEKLFF
clone size: -
D gene: -
J gene: TRBJ1-4
V gene: TRBV19

CDR3 DNA: TGTGCCTGGAGTGAAGACAGGTTTCAACAGCCCCAGCATTTT
CDR3 protein: CAWSEDRFQQPQHF
clone size: -
D gene: -
J gene: TRBJ1-5
V gene: TRBV30

CDR3 DNA: TGTGCCAGCAGTCCCACAGGCTCGTCACTCGGCGGGGAGCTGTTTTTT
CDR3 protein: CASSPTGSSLGGELFF
clone size: -
D gene: -
J gene: TRBJ2-2
V gene: TRBV6-6

CDR3 DNA: TGTGCCTGGAGTTGGGAGTCCGAACTGTTTTTT
CDR3 protein: CAWSWESELFF
clone size: -
D gene: -
J gene: TRBJ1-4
V gene: TRBV30

CDR3 DNA: TGTGCCAGCTCACCACAGTCACCCCGGGAGTATGGCTACACCTTC
CDR3 protein: CASSPQSPREYGYTF
clone size: few
D gene: -
J gene: TRBJ1-2
V gene: TRBV18

CDR3 DNA: TGTGCCAGCAGCGTAAGTTGGGACAGGGAAAACAGCACTGAAGCTTTCTTT
CDR3 protein: CASSVSWDRENSTEAFF
clone size: few
D gene: TRBD1
J gene: TRBJ1-1
V gene: TRBV9

CDR3 DNA: TGTGCCAGCTCACCGAGGACAGGGCAGTATGGCTACACCTTC
CDR3 protein: CASSPRTGQYGYTF
clone size: few
D gene: TRBD1
J gene: TRBJ1-2
V gene: TRBV18

CDR3 DNA: TGTGCCAGCAGTGGTAACAGGGGATCGACAGATACGCAGTATTTT
CDR3 protein: CASSGNRGSTDTQYF
clone size: -
D gene: TRBD1
J gene: TRBJ2-3
V gene: TRBV2

CDR3 DNA: TGTGCCAGCAGCTTAGGGGCAGCGGGGGGCTACTACGAGCAGTACTTC
CDR3 protein: CASSLGAAGGYYEQYF
clone size: -
D gene: TRBD2
J gene: TRBJ2-7
V gene: TRBV7-2

CDR3 DNA: TGTGCCAGCAGCCTCAGACAGGACCAAGAGACCCAGTACTTC
CDR3 protein: CASSLRQDQETQYF
clone size: -
D gene: -
J gene: TRBJ2-5
V gene: TRBV4-2

CDR3 DNA: TGTGCCTGGAGTTTGCAGGGTCCGGGGACCCAGTACTTC
CDR3 protein: CAWSLQGPGTQYF
clone size: -
D gene: -
J gene: TRBJ2-5
V gene: TRBV30

CDR3 DNA: TGTGCCACCAGCAGAGTCCGGAGGACTAGCAATCAGCCCCAGCATTTT
CDR3 protein: CATSRVRRTSNQPQHF
clone size: -
D gene: -
J gene: TRBJ1-5
V gene: TRBV15

CDR3 DNA: TGCGCCAGCAGCTTAAGACAGGGGGCGGGGGAGACCCAGTACTTC
CDR3 protein: CASSLRQGAGETQYF
clone size: -
D gene: TRBD1
J gene: TRBJ2-5
V gene: TRBV5-1

CDR3 DNA: TGTGCCATCTCCACGGCTGGAAACACCATATATTTT
CDR3 protein: CAISTAGNTIYF
clone size: -
D gene: -
J gene: TRBJ1-3
V gene: TRBV10-3

CDR3 DNA: TGTGCCAGTAGTGCCCGGGACAGCTCACCCCTCCACTTT
CDR3 protein: CASSARDSSPLHF
clone size: -
D gene: TRBD1
J gene: TRBJ1-6
V gene: TRBV19

CDR3 DNA: TGTGCCAGCAGCGTCGGGTGGGGGGGCAGGGACACTGAAGCTTTCTTT
CDR3 protein: CASSVGWGGRDTEAFF
clone size: -
D gene: -
J gene: TRBJ1-1
V gene: TRBV9

CDR3 DNA: TGCGCCAGCAGCTTGCTGGGTGCGGACACTGAAGCTTTCTTT
CDR3 protein: CASSLLGADTEAFF
clone size: -
D gene: -
J gene: TRBJ1-1
V gene: TRBV5-1

CDR3 DNA: TGTGCCAGCAGTCCCTACTTCTCGGGGGGGGCAGATACGCAGTATTTT
CDR3 protein: CASSPYFSGGADTQYF
clone size: -
D gene: TRBD2
J gene: TRBJ2-3
V gene: TRBV27

CDR3 DNA: TGCGCCAGCAGCCCACAGGGGCCAATGAACACTGAAGCTTTCTTT
CDR3 protein: CASSPQGPMNTEAFF
clone size: -
D gene: TRBD1
J gene: TRBJ1-1
V gene: TRBV5-1